Listed below are T cell receptor beta chains from one sample, sequenced in a study of monozygotic twins with inflammatory bowel disease. TCRdb re-analyzed the 5' RACE reads; it lists each CDR3 protein once, without DNA. The ten most abundant clones cover 2% to 3% of a sample with about 380,000 distinct CDR3 sequences. The source material was blood. Receptors originate from a human donor with ulcerative colitis or Crohn's disease, or a healthy co-twin of an affected twin (not recorded which). The CDR3 runs from the conserved cysteine through the conserved F or W.

j_call	v_call	cdr3_aa
TRBJ2-7	TRBV13	CASGLPGGGYEQYF
TRBJ2-3	TRBV4-3	CASSQVGDAQYF
TRBJ2-7	TRBV6-6	CASRRDGDYYEQYF
TRBJ1-1	TRBV20-1	CSARDQGCEGAGTEAFF
TRBJ2-3	TRBV2	CANPTDRASTDTQYF
TRBJ2-5	TRBV5-1	CASSLAAATTETQYF
TRBJ1-3	TRBV9	CASSGLESSGNTIYF
TRBJ2-5	TRBV20-1	CSAEPGLAGLEIQYF
TRBJ2-7	TRBV20-1	CSARDWAGGYEQYF
TRBJ2-3	TRBV6-5	CASSYSISGGADTQYF
TRBJ2-3	TRBV20-1	CSALTGDGTDTQYF
TRBJ2-7	TRBV20-1	CSASLWGEQYF
TRBJ1-1	TRBV7-3	CASSLGVVQNTEAFF
TRBJ2-5	TRBV7-2	CASSLVPMQETQYF
TRBJ2-1	TRBV7-2	CASSLMGGGTGYNEQFF
TRBJ2-2	TRBV6-5	CASSYARLAGNTGELFF
TRBJ1-5	TRBV6-1	CASSPEGGAGQPQHF
TRBJ2-4	TRBV29-1	CSAGEAKNMQYF
TRBJ2-2	TRBV5-1	CASSLGQNTGELFF
TRBJ1-2	TRBV28	CASFRDTLSYGYTF
TRBJ2-6	TRBV3-1	CASNEVAGANVLTF
TRBJ2-7	TRBV7-7	CASSLATGFSYEQYF
TRBJ2-7	TRBV12-3/TRBV12-4	CASSLRLSPYEQYF
TRBJ1-6	TRBV19	CASNPRDGSPLHF
TRBJ1-2	TRBV29-1	CSVEADSSNYGYTF
TRBJ2-5	TRBV5-1	CASSPTTTGAETQYF
TRBJ1-3	TRBV4-3	CASSHLGPSGNTIYF
TRBJ2-3	TRBV7-2	CASSEGQLRSTQYF
TRBJ2-1	TRBV4-3	CASSQVPGGGLYNEQFF
TRBJ1-1	TRBV7-9	CASSLDALSGTEVFF
TRBJ1-1	TRBV6-5	CASSSDGTLRNTEAFF
TRBJ2-7	TRBV18	CASSPLEQGVGEQYF
TRBJ1-4	TRBV20-1	CSARRHSTNEKLFF
TRBJ2-5	TRBV20-1	CSFLTGGFETQYF
TRBJ2-3	TRBV7-9	CASRVGLAATDTQYF
TRBJ2-7	TRBV27	CASSLLGQSKAYEQYF
TRBJ1-1	TRBV5-5	CASSLGMGTEAFF
TRBJ2-2	TRBV7-3	CASSLTNIANTGELFF
TRBJ2-3	TRBV4-3	CASSQFNGPGDTQYF
TRBJ1-1	TRBV10-2	CASSESGTTEAFF
TRBJ2-3	TRBV18	CASSPTLTSGGSGDTQYF
TRBJ1-1	TRBV11-2	CASSGQTNRRTEAFF
TRBJ2-7	TRBV30	CAWSTGTDYEQYF
TRBJ2-5	TRBV18	CASSPKLAEETQYF
TRBJ2-1	TRBV11-1	CASSPGVTSGGSSYNEQFF
TRBJ2-7	TRBV12-3/TRBV12-4	CASTSARNTYEQYF
TRBJ2-3	TRBV24-1	CATSDFGRTSTDTQYF
TRBJ2-7	TRBV5-1	CASSYKGQDYEQYF
TRBJ2-2	TRBV5-1	CASSLALGIPGELFF
TRBJ2-3	TRBV28	CTSNTGPDTQYF
TRBJ2-4	TRBV6-2/TRBV6-3	CASSYFGRLAKNIQYF
TRBJ1-4	TRBV12-3/TRBV12-4	CASSFRGSGEKLFF
TRBJ1-1	TRBV9	CASSGTVMNTEAFF
TRBJ2-5	TRBV13	CASSPLGAGGTQETQYF
TRBJ1-5	TRBV4-1	CASSQDPSWNQPQHF